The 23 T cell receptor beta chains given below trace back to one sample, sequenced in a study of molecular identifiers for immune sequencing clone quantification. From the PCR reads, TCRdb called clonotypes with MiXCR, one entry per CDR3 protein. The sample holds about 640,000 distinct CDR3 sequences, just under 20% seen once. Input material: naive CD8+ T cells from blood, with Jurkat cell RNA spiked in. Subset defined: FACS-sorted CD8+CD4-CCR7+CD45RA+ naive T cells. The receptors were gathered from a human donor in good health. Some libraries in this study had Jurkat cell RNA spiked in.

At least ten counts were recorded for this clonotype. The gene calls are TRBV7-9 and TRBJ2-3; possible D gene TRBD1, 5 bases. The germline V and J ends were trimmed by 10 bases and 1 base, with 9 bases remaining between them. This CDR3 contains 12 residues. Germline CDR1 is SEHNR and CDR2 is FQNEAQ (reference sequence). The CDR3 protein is CAIGAGTDTQYF. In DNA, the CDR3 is TGTGCCATAGGGGCGGGCACAGATACGCAGTATTTT.

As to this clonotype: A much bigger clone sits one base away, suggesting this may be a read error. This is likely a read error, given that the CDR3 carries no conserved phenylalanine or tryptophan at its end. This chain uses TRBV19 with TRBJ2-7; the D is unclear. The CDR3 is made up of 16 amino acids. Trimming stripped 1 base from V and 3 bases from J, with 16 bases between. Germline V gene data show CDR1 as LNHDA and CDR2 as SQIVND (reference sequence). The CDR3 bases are TGTGCCAGTAGTATAGTTGGCGGAGTCCCATTCTACGAGCAGTACTCC. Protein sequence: CASSIVGGVPFYEQYS.

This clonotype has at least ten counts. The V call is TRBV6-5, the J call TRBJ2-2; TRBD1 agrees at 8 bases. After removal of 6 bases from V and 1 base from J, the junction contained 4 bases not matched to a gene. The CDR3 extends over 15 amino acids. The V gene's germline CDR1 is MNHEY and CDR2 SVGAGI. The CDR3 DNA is TGTGCCAGCAGGGACAGGGAATTGAACACCGGGGAGCTGTTTTTT. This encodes CASRDRELNTGELFF.

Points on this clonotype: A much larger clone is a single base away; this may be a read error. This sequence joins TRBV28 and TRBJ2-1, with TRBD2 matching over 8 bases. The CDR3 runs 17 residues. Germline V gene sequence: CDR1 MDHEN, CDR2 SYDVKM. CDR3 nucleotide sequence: TGTGCCAGCAGATACGAAAGAAGCGGGAGACTATACAATGTGCAGTTCTTC. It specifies CASRYERSGRLYNVQFF. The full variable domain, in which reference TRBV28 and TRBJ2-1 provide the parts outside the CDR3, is DVKVTQSSRYLVKRTGEKVFLECVQDMDHENMFWYRQDPGLGLRLIYFSYDVKMKEKGDIPEGYSVSREKKERFSLILESASTNQTSMYLCASRYERSGRLYNVQFFGPGTRLTVL.

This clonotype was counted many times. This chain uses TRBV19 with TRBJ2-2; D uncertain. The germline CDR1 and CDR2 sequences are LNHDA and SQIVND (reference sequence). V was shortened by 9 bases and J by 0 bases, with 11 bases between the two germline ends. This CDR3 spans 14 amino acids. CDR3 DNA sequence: TGTGCCAGCGACTCTCTAGCGAACACCGGGGAGCTGTTTTTT. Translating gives CASDSLANTGELFF. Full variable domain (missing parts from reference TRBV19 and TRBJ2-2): DGGITQSPKYLFRKEGQNVTLSCEQNLNHDAMYWYRQDPGQGLRLIYYSQIVNDFQKGDIAEGYSVSREKKESFPLTVTSAQKNPTAFYLCASDSLANTGELFFGEGSRLTVL.

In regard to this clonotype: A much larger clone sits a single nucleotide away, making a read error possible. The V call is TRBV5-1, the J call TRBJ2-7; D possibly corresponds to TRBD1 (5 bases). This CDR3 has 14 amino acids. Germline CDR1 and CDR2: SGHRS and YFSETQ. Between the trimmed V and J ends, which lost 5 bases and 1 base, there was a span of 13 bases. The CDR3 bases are TGCGCCAGCAGACAGGATCGAGTTTCCTACGAGCAGTACTTC. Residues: CASRQDRVSYEQYF. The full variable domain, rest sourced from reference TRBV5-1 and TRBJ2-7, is KAGVTQTPRYLIKTRGQQVTLSCSPISGHRSVSWYQQTPGQGLQFLFEYFSETQRNKGNFPGRFSGRQFSNSRSEMNVSTLELGDSALYLCASRQDRVSYEQYFGPGTRLTVT.

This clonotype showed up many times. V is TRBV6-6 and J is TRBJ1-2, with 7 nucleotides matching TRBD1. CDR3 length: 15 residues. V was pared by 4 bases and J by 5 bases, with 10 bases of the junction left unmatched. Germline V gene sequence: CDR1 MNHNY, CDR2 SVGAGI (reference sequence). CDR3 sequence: CASSFTKEGAYGYTF. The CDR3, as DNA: TGTGCCAGCAGTTTCACAAAGGAGGGGGCGTATGGCTACACCTTC.

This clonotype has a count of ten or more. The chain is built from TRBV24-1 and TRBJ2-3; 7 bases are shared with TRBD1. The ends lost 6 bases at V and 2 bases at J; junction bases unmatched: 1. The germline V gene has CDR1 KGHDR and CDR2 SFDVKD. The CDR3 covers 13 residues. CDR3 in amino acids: CATSTGATDTQYF. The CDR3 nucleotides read TGTGCCACCAGTACAGGGGCCACAGATACGCAGTATTTT.

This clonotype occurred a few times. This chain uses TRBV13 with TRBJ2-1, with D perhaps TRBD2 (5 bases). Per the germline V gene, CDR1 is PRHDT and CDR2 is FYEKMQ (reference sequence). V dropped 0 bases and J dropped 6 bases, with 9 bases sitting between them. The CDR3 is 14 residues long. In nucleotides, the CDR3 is TGTGCCAGCAGCTTAGGCTCTCGGGGCAATGAGCAGTTCTTC. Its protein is CASSLGSRGNEQFF.

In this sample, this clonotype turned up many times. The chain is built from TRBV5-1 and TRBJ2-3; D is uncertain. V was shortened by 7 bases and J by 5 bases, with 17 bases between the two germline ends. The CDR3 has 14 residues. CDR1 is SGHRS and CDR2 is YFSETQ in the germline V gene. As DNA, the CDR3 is TGCGCCAGCCAACTCTGGGCTACCGTAGATACGCAGTATTTT. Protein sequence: CASQLWATVDTQYF.

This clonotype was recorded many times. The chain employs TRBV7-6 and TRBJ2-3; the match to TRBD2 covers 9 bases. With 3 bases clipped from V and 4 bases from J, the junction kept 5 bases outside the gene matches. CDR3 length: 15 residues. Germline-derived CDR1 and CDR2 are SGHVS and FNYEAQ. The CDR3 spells CASSLNSGSADTQYF. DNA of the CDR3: TGTGCCAGCAGCTTGAATAGCGGGAGCGCAGATACGCAGTATTTT.

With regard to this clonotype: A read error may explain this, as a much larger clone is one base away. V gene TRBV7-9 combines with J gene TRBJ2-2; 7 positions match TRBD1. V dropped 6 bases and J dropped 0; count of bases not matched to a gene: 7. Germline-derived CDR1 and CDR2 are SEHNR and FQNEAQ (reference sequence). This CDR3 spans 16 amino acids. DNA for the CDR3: TGTGCCAGCAGACACCCCGGGACAGCGAACACCGGGGAGCTGTTTTTT. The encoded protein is CASRHPGTANTGELFF.

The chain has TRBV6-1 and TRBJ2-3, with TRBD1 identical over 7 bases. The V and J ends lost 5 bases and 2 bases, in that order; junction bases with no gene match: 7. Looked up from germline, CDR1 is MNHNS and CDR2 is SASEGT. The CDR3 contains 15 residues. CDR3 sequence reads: CASSTRQGLTDTQYF. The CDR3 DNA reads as TGTGCCAGCAGTACGCGACAGGGCCTCACAGATACGCAGTATTTT.

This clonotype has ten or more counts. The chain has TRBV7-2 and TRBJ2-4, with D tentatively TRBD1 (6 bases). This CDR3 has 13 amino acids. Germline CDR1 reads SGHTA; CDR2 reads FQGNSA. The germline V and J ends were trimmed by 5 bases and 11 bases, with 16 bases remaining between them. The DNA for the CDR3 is TGTGCCAGCAGCCGATCAGGGGATTGGCTTCAGTACTTC. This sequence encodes CASSRSGDWLQYF.

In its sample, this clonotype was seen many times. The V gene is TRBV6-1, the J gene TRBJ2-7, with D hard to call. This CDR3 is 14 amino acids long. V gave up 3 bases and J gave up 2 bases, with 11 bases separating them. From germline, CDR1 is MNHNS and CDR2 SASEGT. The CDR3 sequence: CASSDQMTPYEQYF. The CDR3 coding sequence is TGTGCCAGCAGTGATCAGATGACCCCCTACGAGCAGTACTTC.

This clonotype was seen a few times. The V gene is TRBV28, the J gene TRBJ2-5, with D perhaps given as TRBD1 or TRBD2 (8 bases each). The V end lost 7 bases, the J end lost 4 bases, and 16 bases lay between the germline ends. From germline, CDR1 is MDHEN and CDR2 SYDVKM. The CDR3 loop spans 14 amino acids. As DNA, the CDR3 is TGTGCCAGCAAAAATAGCGGGACAGGAGAGACCCAGTACTTC. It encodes CASKNSGTGETQYF. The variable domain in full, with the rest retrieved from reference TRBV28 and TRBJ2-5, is DVKVTQSSRYLVKRTGEKVFLECVQDMDHENMFWYRQDPGLGLRLIYFSYDVKMKEKGDIPEGYSVSREKKERFSLILESASTNQTSMYLCASKNSGTGETQYFGPGTRLLVL.

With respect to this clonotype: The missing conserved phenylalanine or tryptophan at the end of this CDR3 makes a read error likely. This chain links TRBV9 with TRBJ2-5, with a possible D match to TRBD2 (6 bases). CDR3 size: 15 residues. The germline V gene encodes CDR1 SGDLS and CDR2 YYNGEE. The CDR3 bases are TGTGCCAGCAGCGCCGACGGACTAAATCAAGAGGCCCAGTACCTC. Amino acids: CASSADGLNQEAQYL.

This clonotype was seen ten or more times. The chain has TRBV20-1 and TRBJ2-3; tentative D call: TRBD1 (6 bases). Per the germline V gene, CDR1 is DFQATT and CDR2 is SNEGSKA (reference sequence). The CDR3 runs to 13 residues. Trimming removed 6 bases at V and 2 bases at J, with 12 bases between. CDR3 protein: CSAQGLNTDTQYF. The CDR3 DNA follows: TGCAGTGCCCAGGGGCTAAACACAGATACGCAGTATTTT.

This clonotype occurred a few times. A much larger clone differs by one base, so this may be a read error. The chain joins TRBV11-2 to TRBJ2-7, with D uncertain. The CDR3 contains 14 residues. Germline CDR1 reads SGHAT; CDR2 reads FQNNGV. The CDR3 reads CASSLGADAYGQYF. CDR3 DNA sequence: TGTGCCAGCAGCTTAGGTGCAGACGCCTACGGGCAGTACTTC.

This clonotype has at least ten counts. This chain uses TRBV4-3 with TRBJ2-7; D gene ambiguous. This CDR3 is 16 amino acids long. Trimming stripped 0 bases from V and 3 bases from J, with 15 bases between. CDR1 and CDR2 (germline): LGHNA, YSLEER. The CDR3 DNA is TGCGCCAGCAGCCAAGATTTCATATTGGTCTACTACGAGCAGTACTTC. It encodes CASSQDFILVYYEQYF.

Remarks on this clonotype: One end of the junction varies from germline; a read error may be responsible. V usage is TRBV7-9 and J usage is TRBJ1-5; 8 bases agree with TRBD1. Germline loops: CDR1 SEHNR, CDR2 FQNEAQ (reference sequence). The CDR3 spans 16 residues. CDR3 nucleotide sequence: TGCGCCGGCAGCTCCGGGACAGGCTTTTTGATGGAGCCCCAGCATTTT. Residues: CAGSSGTGFLMEPQHF. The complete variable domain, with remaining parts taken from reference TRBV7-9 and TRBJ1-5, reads DTGVSQNPRHKITKRGQNVTFRCDPISEHNRLYWYRQTLGQGPEFLTYFQNEAQLEKSRLLSDRFSAERPKGSFSTLEIQRTEQGDSAMYLCAGSSGTGFLMEPQHFGDGTRLSIL.

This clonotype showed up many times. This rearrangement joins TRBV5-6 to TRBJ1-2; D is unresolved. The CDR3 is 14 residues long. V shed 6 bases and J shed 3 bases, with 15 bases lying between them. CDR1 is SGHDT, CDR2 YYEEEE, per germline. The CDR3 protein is CASIRTPEDYGYTF. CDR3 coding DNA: TGTGCCAGCATCCGGACTCCTGAAGACTATGGCTACACCTTC.

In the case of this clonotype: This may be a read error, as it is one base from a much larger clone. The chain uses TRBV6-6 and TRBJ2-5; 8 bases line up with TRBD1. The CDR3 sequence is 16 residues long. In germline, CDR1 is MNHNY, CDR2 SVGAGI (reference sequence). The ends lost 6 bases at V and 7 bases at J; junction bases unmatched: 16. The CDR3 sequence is CASSLLPGTGKGTQYF. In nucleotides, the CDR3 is TGTGCCAGCAGCTTACTCCCCGGGACAGGAAAAGGGACCCAGTACTTC.